This TCR beta chain appears in the sequencing data of a study of T cell repertoires in cytomegalovirus infection. Overall study context: Recently identified HLA-C-restricted CMV epitopes were among the peptides used. Public TCR beta signatures marked donors with CMV infection and the matching HLA.

As for this clonotype: Its matching antigen is unknown.

The germline V gene has CDR1 MGHRA and CDR2 YSYEKL. The length of the CDR3 is 17 residues. The V gene end was trimmed by 7 bases and the J gene end by 0 bases; junction bases not matched to a gene: 10. TCRdb redid the calling of the reads with MiXCR, one entry per CDR3 protein. The sample includes approximately 76,000 distinct CDR3 sequences, 20% to 30% seen only once; the top ten take 50%. Findings and caveats of the study: Cumulative frequency (of public TCR beta family members) identified carriers of CMV plus the relevant HLA.

The receptor comes from a human donor in good health (CMV status not recorded). Some clones in this sample may be carry-over from other donors' samples. This chain connects TRBV4-1 to TRBJ2-2; TRBD2 aligns across 8 bases. The sequencing used CD8+ T cells from cultured PBMCs, collected from culture after CMV antigen stimulation. The CDR3 spells CASNKAELAANTGELFF. CDR3 DNA sequence: TGCGCCAGCAATAAGGCTGAACTAGCGGCGAACACCGGGGAGCTGTTTTTT.